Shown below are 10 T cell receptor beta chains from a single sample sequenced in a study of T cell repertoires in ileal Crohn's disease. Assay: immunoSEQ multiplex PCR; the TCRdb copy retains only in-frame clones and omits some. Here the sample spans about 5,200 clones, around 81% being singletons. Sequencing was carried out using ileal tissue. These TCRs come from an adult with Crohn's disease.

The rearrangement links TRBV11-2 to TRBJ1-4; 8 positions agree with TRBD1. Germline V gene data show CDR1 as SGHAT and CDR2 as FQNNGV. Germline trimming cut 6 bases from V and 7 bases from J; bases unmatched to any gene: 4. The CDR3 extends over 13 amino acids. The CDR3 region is CASSQDRGEKLFF. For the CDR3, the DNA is TGTGCCAGCAGTCAAGACAGGGGTGAAAAACTGTTTTTT.

In DNA, the CDR3 is TGTGCCAGTAGTATAGGGACAGGGAGGACAGATACGCAGTATTTT. Translating gives CASSIGTGRTDTQYF. The V and J genes are TRBV19 and TRBJ2-3, with 8 bases matching TRBD1. The length of the CDR3 is 15 residues. V shed 1 base and J 3 bases; nucleotides not matched to a gene: 3. The V gene's germline CDR1 is LNHDA and CDR2 SQIVND (reference sequence).

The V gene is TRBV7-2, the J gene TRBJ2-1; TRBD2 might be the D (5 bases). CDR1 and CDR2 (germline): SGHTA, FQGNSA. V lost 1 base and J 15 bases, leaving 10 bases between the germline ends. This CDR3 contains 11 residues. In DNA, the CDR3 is TGTGCCAGCAGCTTAGGCGGGCCTCCGTTCTTC. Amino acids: CASSLGGPPFF.

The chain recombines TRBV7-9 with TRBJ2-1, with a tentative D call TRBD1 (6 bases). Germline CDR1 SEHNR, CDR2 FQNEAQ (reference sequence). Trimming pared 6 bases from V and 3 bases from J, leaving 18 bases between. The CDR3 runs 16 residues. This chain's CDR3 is CASSSGWQGNYNEQFF. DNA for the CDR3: TGTGCCAGCAGTTCGGGGTGGCAGGGGAACTACAATGAGCAGTTCTTC.

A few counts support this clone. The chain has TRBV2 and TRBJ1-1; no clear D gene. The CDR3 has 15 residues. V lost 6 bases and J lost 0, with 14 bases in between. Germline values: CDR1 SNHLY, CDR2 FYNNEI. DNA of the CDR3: TGTGCCAGCAGCACCCCTAAACTGGTGAACACTGAAGCTTTCTTT. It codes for CASSTPKLVNTEAFF.

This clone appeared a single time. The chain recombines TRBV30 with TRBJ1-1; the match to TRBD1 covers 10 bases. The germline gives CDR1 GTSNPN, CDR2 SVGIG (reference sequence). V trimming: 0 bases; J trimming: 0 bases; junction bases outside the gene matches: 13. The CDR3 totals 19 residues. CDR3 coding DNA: TGTGCCTGGAGTGTACGTCGACAGGGGGCCCCGAAAATGAACACTGAAGCTTTCTTT. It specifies CAWSVRRQGAPKMNTEAFF.

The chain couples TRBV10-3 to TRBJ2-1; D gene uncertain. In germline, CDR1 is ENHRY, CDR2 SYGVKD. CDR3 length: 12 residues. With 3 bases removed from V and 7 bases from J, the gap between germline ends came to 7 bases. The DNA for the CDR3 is TGTGCCATCAGTGACTCGGGTAATGAGCAGTTCTTC. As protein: CAISDSGNEQFF.

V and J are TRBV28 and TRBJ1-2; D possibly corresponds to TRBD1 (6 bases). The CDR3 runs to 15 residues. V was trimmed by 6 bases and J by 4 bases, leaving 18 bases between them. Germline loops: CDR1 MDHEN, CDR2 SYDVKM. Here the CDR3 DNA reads TGTGCCAGCAGAGAAAGGGGCAGGGGCTCCTATGGCTACACCTTC. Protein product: CASRERGRGSYGYTF.

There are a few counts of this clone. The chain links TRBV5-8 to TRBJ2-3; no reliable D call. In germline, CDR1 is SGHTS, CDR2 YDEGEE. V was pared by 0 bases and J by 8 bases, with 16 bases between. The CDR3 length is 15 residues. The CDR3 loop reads CASSLVPGTSSTQYF. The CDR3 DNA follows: TGTGCCAGCAGCTTGGTGCCGGGTACGAGCAGTACGCAGTATTTT.

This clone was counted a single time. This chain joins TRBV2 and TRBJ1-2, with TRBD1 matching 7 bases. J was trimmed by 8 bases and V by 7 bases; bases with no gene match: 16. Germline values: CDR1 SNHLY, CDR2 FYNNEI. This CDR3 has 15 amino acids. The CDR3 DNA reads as TGTGCCAGCACCCGAGGTGGAGAGGGGGCGGGGGGCTACACCTTC. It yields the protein CASTRGGEGAGGYTF.